What follows are 25 T cell receptor beta chains derived from one specimen sequenced in a study of blood T cells in healthy people across ages. The use of a sample-barcoded 5' primer and a J-beta primer mix characterized a second PCR of about 7 to 12 cycles. A single record per CDR3 protein comes from TCRdb applying MiXCR to the 5' RACE reads. The table shows about 1.6 million distinct CDR3 sequences, with roughly 30% occurring only once. Sequencing was performed on blood. These receptors were collected from a woman aged 30 to 39 in good health.

The rearrangement links TRBV4-2 to TRBJ1-2; 10 bases are shared with TRBD1. V dropped 4 bases and J dropped 6; count of bases not matched to a gene: 8. Germline CDR1 LGHNA, CDR2 YNFKEQ. The CDR3 has 15 amino acids. The DNA for the CDR3 is TGTGCCAGCAGCCTTCGGACAGGGGGGAACGATGGCTACACCTTC. The encoded protein is CASSLRTGGNDGYTF.

V and J are TRBV18 and TRBJ1-3, with D unclear. V lost 1 base, J lost 3 bases, and 10 bases lay in between. The CDR3 extends over 15 amino acids. In germline, CDR1 is KGHSH, CDR2 LQKENI. This CDR3 is CASSPQMDGGNTIYF. CDR3 nucleotides: TGTGCCAGCTCACCACAGATGGATGGTGGAAACACCATATATTTT.

This clonotype was counted at least ten times. This chain links TRBV9 with TRBJ1-2, with D unresolved. The CDR3 has 14 amino acids. V was trimmed by 0 bases and J by 4 bases, leaving 10 bases between them. In germline, CDR1 is SGDLS, CDR2 YYNGEE. CDR3 bases: TGTGCCAGCAGCGTAGGTGAAGCCCCCTATGGCTACACCTTC. This gives the protein CASSVGEAPYGYTF. The variable domain in full, completed from reference TRBV9 and TRBJ1-2, reads DSGVTQTPKHLITATGQRVTLRCSPRSGDLSVYWYQQSLDQGLQFLIQYYNGEERAKGNILERFSAQQFPDLHSELNLSSLELGDSALYFCASSVGEAPYGYTFGSGTRLTVV.

This clonotype was detected a few times. The chain combines TRBV29-1 with TRBJ1-1; tentative D call: TRBD1 (5 bases). This CDR3 is built from 14 residues. V lost 4 bases to trimming and J lost 6 bases, with 18 bases between them. CDR1 and CDR2 from the germline V gene are SQVTM and ANQGSEA. The CDR3, as DNA: TGCAGCGTTGTCGGGGGAAGAGGGCGCGCTGAAGCTTTCTTT. Amino acid sequence: CSVVGGRGRAEAFF.

On this clonotype: Given a much more abundant clone one base away, this may be a read error. This chain links TRBV20-1 with TRBJ2-7; D could derive from TRBD1 or TRBD2 (5 bases each). Deletions cut 5 bases from V and 6 bases from J, with 14 bases between. This CDR3 has 12 amino acids. The germline CDR1 and CDR2 sequences are DFQATT and SNEGSKA (reference sequence). The CDR3 loop is CSAATSGTEQYF. CDR3 in DNA: TGCAGTGCTGCTACTAGTGGGACCGAGCAGTACTTC.

The chain is built from TRBV20-1 and TRBJ2-3, with D maybe TRBD2 (5 bases). CDR3 length equals 13 residues. V was shortened by 6 bases and J by 1 base, with 11 bases between the two germline ends. The germline V gene encodes CDR1 DFQATT and CDR2 SNEGSKA (reference sequence). CDR3 nucleotides: TGCAGTGCGAGGCAAGCGGGCACAGATACGCAGTATTTT. Encoded protein: CSARQAGTDTQYF.

This clonotype has just a few counts. The J gene is TRBJ2-1, the V gene TRBV20-1; maybe TRBD1 (5 bases). The CDR3 contains 15 residues. In germline, CDR1 is DFQATT, CDR2 SNEGSKA (reference sequence). V was trimmed by 3 bases and J by 0 bases, leaving 12 bases between them. DNA of the CDR3: TGCAGTGCTAGGTTCGGCAGGGTCTCCTACAATGAGCAGTTCTTC. Amino acids: CSARFGRVSYNEQFF.

This clonotype appeared a few times. The chain couples TRBV28 to TRBJ2-3; no clear D gene. Trimming removed 3 bases from V and 4 bases from J, with 8 bases in between. CDR3 length equals 13 residues. CDR1 is MDHEN and CDR2 is SYDVKM in the germline V gene. The CDR3 reads CASSFFIADTQYF. The CDR3, as DNA: TGTGCCAGCAGTTTTTTTATTGCAGATACGCAGTATTTT. Full variable domain (rest looked up from reference TRBV28 and TRBJ2-3): DVKVTQSSRYLVKRTGEKVFLECVQDMDHENMFWYRQDPGLGLRLIYFSYDVKMKEKGDIPEGYSVSREKKERFSLILESASTNQTSMYLCASSFFIADTQYFGPGTRLTVL.

This chain connects TRBV2 to TRBJ2-3; 8 bases map to TRBD1. V was pared by 6 bases and J by 2 bases, with 4 bases of the junction left unmatched. The germline V gene encodes CDR1 SNHLY and CDR2 FYNNEI. This CDR3 has 14 residues. Here the CDR3 reads CASRTGVDTDTQYF. DNA for the CDR3: TGTGCCAGCAGGACAGGGGTGGACACAGATACGCAGTATTTT.

This clonotype was seen more than once but under ten times. The rearrangement joins TRBV29-1 to TRBJ2-1; 10 nucleotides agree with TRBD2. The CDR3 length is 14 residues. Per germline, CDR1 SQVTM and CDR2 ANQGSEA. V was pared by 5 bases and J by 0 bases, with 1 base of the junction left unmatched. The CDR3 DNA is TGCAGCGTTCGACTAGCGGGCTCCTACAATGAGCAGTTCTTC. Translated, it gives CSVRLAGSYNEQFF.

The V call is TRBV13, the J call TRBJ1-1, with 7 bases fitting TRBD1. With V trimmed by 6 bases and J by 3 bases, 10 bases remained unmatched. CDR3 size: 15 residues. Germline values: CDR1 PRHDT, CDR2 FYEKMQ (reference sequence). CDR3 coding DNA: TGTGCCAGCAGGATAACCAGACAGGGCCACACTGAAGCTTTCTTT. It is translated as CASRITRQGHTEAFF.

In its sample, this clonotype was seen many times. The chain combines TRBV12-3 or TRBV12-4 with TRBJ2-1; 7 bases map to TRBD1. Trimming cost V 5 bases and J 6 bases; bases outside gene matches: 13. The CDR3 is 16 amino acids. This CDR3 reads CASSRPLDRVFNEQFF. Written as DNA, the CDR3 is TGTGCCAGCAGTCGCCCCCTAGACAGGGTATTCAATGAGCAGTTCTTC.

The chain joins TRBV28 to TRBJ2-3, with 12 bases identical to TRBD2. V shed 6 bases, J shed 3 bases, and the junction held 13 bases outside the gene matches. CDR1 is MDHEN, CDR2 SYDVKM, per germline. This CDR3 has 18 residues. The CDR3 sequence is CASSLTSTSGGHTDTQYF. In DNA form, the CDR3 reads TGTGCCAGCAGCCTGACCTCAACTAGCGGGGGGCATACAGATACGCAGTATTTT.

This clonotype has only a few counts. The CDR3 protein is CASSQAAYEQFF. CDR3 DNA sequence: TGTGCCAGCAGCCAAGCGGCATATGAGCAGTTCTTC. The chain is built from TRBV14 and TRBJ2-1; D not resolved. The CDR3 consists of 12 residues. Between the trimmed V and J ends, which lost 1 base and 8 bases, there was a span of 6 bases. CDR1 and CDR2 from the germline V gene are SGHDN and FVKESK.

The J gene is TRBJ2-3, the V gene TRBV5-1; TRBD2 aligns across 12 bases. This CDR3 is 21 amino acids long. Per the germline V gene, CDR1 is SGHRS and CDR2 is YFSETQ. Germline trimming cut 1 base from V and 0 bases from J; bases unmatched to any gene: 15. The CDR3: CASSLNNPSLAGGLSTDTQYF. CDR3 DNA sequence: TGCGCCAGCAGCTTGAACAACCCAAGCCTAGCGGGAGGGCTAAGCACAGATACGCAGTATTTT.

The chain links TRBV7-6 to TRBJ2-7; TRBD2 aligns across 12 bases. The germline CDR1 and CDR2 sequences are SGHVS and FNYEAQ. This CDR3 is built from 18 residues. After removal of 5 bases from V and 4 bases from J, the junction contained 15 bases not matched to a gene. The CDR3 region has the DNA TGTGCCAGCAGCCTTAAACTAGCGGGGGGTCCTGTGGTATACGAGCAGTACTTC. Amino acid sequence: CASSLKLAGGPVVYEQYF.

This chain links TRBV7-2 with TRBJ2-1; the D is unclear. The CDR3 covers 15 residues. Germline V CDR1 and CDR2: SGHTA, FQGNSA. V lost 5 bases, J lost 5 bases, and 16 bases lay in between. This CDR3 is CASSPLRLLHNEQFF. The CDR3 nucleotides read TGTGCCAGCAGCCCACTTCGTCTCCTCCACAATGAGCAGTTCTTC.

Comments on this clonotype: One base away lies a much larger clone, so this may be a sequencing read error. V is TRBV6-1 and J is TRBJ2-7, with a tentative D call TRBD1 (5 bases). The CDR3 runs 13 residues. Per germline, CDR1 MNHNS and CDR2 SASEGT. Trimming shortened V by 10 bases and J by 10 bases, and 23 bases separated the two germline ends. Written as DNA, the CDR3 is TGTGCCACCCAGTTGGACACCTGCGAAGGACAGTACTTC. It translates to CATQLDTCEGQYF.

The CDR3 sequence is CSARGELTLDTQYF. The DNA of the CDR3 is TGCAGTGCTAGAGGCGAGCTAACACTAGATACGCAGTATTTT. This chain connects TRBV20-1 to TRBJ2-3; D is unresolved. Germline V gives CDR1 DFQATT, CDR2 SNEGSKA (reference sequence). Trimming stripped 1 base from V and 5 bases from J, with 13 bases between. The CDR3 contains 14 residues.

The chain combines TRBV3-1 with TRBJ2-1; possibly TRBD1 or TRBD2 for D (6 bases each). Between the trimmed V and J ends, which lost 6 bases and 7 bases, there was a span of 22 bases. CDR3 length equals 16 residues. Looked up from germline, CDR1 is LGHDT and CDR2 is YNNKEL (reference sequence). The CDR3, as DNA: TGTGCCAGCAGTGTTTATAGCGGCCTAGGGGGGAATGAGCAGTTCTTC. Translation gives CASSVYSGLGGNEQFF.

The chain has TRBV11-2 and TRBJ2-3; D gene unclear. Germline loops: CDR1 SGHAT, CDR2 FQNNGV. CDR3 size: 13 residues. V was trimmed by 0 bases and J by 11 bases, leaving 12 bases between them. The CDR3 DNA sequence: TGTGCCAGCAGCTTAGATCTAACTGCCCAGCAGTATTTT. Encoded protein: CASSLDLTAQQYF.

Points on this clonotype: A clone one base away is much larger, so this may be a read error. The chain links TRBV6-6 to TRBJ2-7; a weak D match, TRBD2 (5 bases). The end of the DNA fits TRBJ2-5 better, so the J call may be wrong. CDR3 length: 13 residues. CDR1 is MNHNY and CDR2 is SVGAGI in the germline V gene (reference sequence). The CDR3 loop reads CASSRHGEETQYF. In DNA form, the CDR3 reads TGTGCCAGCAGCCGTCACGGGGAAGAGACCCAGTACTTC.

In its sample, this clonotype was seen many times. The rearrangement joins TRBV20-1 to TRBJ2-1; D uncertain. The CDR3 loop spans 12 amino acids. From germline, CDR1 is DFQATT and CDR2 SNEGSKA (reference sequence). CDR3 sequence: CSAFGAYNEQFF. The DNA for the CDR3 is TGCAGCGCGTTTGGTGCCTACAATGAGCAGTTCTTC.

The table lists this clonotype with a few counts. The rearrangement uses TRBV6-5 and TRBJ2-1; weak D call: TRBD2 (6 bases). The CDR3 contains 15 residues. The germline V gene has CDR1 MNHEY and CDR2 SVGAGI. The V end was cut by 5 bases, the J end by 4 bases, with 15 bases between. CDR3 residues: CASSQTGTLYNEQFF. The DNA of the CDR3 is TGTGCCAGCAGTCAAACCGGGACTTTGTACAATGAGCAGTTCTTC.

The chain carries TRBV12-3 or TRBV12-4 and TRBJ1-2; possibly TRBD1 for D (5 bases). This CDR3 has 15 amino acids. The V end was cut by 4 bases, the J end by 4 bases, with 16 bases between. This CDR3 reads CASSSHRGAGYGYTF. Written as DNA, the CDR3 is TGTGCCAGCAGTTCACACCGAGGGGCGGGCTATGGCTACACCTTC.